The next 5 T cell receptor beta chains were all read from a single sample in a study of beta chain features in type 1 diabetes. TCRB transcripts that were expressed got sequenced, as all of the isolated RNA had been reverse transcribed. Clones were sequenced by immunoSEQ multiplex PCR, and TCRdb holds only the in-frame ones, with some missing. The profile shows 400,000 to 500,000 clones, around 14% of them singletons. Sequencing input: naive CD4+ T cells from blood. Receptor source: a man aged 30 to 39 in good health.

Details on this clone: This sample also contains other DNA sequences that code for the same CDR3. The CDR3 coding sequence is TGTGCCTGGAGTGTGCGGGGGCTCAGCACAGATACGCAGTATTTT. It yields the protein CAWSVRGLSTDTQYF. This sequence joins TRBV30 and TRBJ2-3; D perhaps matches TRBD2 (7 bases). Germline CDR1 and CDR2: GTSNPN and SVGIG (reference sequence). Trimming removed 0 bases from V and 0 bases from J, with 10 bases in between. This CDR3 comprises 15 residues. Full variable domain (rest looked up from reference TRBV30 and TRBJ2-3): SQTIHQWPATLVQPVGSPLSLECTVEGTSNPNLYWYRQAAGRGLQLLFYSVGIGQISSEVPQNLSASRPQDRQFILSSKKLLLSDSGFYLCAWSVRGLSTDTQYFGPGTRLTVL.

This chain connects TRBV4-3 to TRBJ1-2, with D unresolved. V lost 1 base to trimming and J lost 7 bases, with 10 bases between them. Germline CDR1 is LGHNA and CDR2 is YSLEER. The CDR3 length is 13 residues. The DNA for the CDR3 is TGCGCCAGCAGCCAAGCAGGATTAGGTGGCTACACCTTC. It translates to CASSQAGLGGYTF.

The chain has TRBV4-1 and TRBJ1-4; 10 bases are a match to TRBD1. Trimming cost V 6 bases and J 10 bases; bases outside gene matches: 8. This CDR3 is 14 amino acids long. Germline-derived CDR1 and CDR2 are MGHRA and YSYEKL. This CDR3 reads CASRVGQGTGKLFF. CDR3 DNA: TGCGCCAGCAGAGTGGGACAGGGGACGGGAAAACTGTTTTTT.

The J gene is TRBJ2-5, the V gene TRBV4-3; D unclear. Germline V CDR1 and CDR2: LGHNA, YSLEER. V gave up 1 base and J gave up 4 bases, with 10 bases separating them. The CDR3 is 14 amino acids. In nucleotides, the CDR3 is TGCGCCAGCAGCCAAGGGTGGCGGAGAGAGACCCAGTACTTC. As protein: CASSQGWRRETQYF.

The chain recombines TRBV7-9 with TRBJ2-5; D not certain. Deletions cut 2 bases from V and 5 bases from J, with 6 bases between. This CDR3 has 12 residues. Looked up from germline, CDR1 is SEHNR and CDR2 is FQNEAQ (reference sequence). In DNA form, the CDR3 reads TGTGCCAGCAGCTTATCGTGGGAGACCCAGTACTTC. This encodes CASSLSWETQYF. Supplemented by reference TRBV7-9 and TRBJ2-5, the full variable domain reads DTGVSQNPRHKITKRGQNVTFRCDPISEHNRLYWYRQTLGQGPEFLTYFQNEAQLEKSRLLSDRFSAERPKGSFSTLEIQRTEQGDSAMYLCASSLSWETQYFGPGTRLLVL.